This T cell receptor beta chain was profiled in a study of cytomegalovirus exposure and HLA in healthy donors listed by TCRdb under 2017. As for the study more broadly: In an earlier analysis of fewer than 750 of the donors, under 300 Gb of sequence data and 90 million to 130 million unique TCR beta sequences from approximately 180 million T cells were reported. In a later analysis, previously published TCR beta repertoires from 500 to 750 donors were re-analyzed and high-resolution HLA genotyping was added so that TCR occurrence patterns could be studied. Among several hundred genotyped donors of the cohort, an average of around 220,000 unique TCR beta nucleotide sequences was sequenced per donor, of which approximately 19% were non-productive. To decide whether each TCR beta V gene segment behaved as functional or pseudogenic, an earlier analysis of some 600 of the donors relied on high-throughput TCR beta sequencing. An early release covering around 630 HLA-typed donors comprised about 300 gigabases of sequencing data and around 85 million unique TCR sequences. A separate validation cohort of approximately 130 different subjects was used in addition to the roughly 620-subject first cohort. High-throughput TCR immunosequencing, statistical association of individual TCRs with disease status, and machine learning were combined to predict cytomegalovirus infection status. Using immunosequencing, the study profiled T cell repertoires from 640 or so subjects and related those repertoires to cytomegalovirus serostatus. Among the 398 genotyped donors, around 81% belonged to the genetic ancestry cluster associated with self-reported Caucasian donors. All discovery cohort repertoires had been generated using a single sequencing platform. A later genetic analysis used genome-wide SNP genotypes for about three fifths of the 666 donors, treating that subset as a discovery cohort. Four to six DR-DQ haplotypes were handled as single units for association and clustering, since linkage in the cohort was strong. The aim of the study was to test whether cataloging public T cell receptors could identify signatures of past pathogen exposure. Class I and class II HLA loci were covered by the typing at four-digit resolution. The number of typed donors differed by locus: about 620-640 for A, B, C, DRB1 and DQB1; approximately 520 for DQA1; some 590 for DPA1; and around 490 for DPB1. In the later analysis, no new phenotypic data were used to find candidate immune exposures; instead, reliance was placed on TCR beta sequences and their occurrence across donors. Donor age, sex, ethnicity and CMV serostatus were compiled together with the repertoire data.

The cohort was made up of under 800 healthy bone marrow donors. At the time of sampling, all cohort members were nominally healthy, though unrecorded immune exposures were likely present. The donor tested CMV seronegative and was one of the 352 seronegative cohort members. A peripheral blood sample was collected from each donor, and TCR beta sequencing was performed on peripheral blood mononuclear cells. The Qiagen DNeasy Blood Extraction Kit was used to extract genomic DNA from the blood cell samples. Library construction relied on the immunoSEQ multiplex PCR assay. A mixture of 60 forward primers for TCR Vbeta segments and 13 reverse primers for TCR Jbeta segments was used in the multiplex PCR. A multiplex PCR assay on genomic DNA amplified the CDR3 region of rearranged TCR beta genes. Amplified TCR beta libraries were sequenced as 87-base-pair reads on the Illumina HiSeq System. The paper's data handling went like this. A later analysis tallied approximately 87 million unique TCR beta chains across the 700 or so repertoires, and some 10 million of those chains were shared by two or more donors. To remove PCR and sequencing errors, raw reads were error-corrected and collapsed into unique sequences using a nearest-neighbor algorithm that merged closely related sequences. Alignment of CDR3 sequences to IMGT reference sequences was used to assign V, D and J gene segments. For a sequence to be retained, a match of at least six nucleotides to both a V gene segment and a J gene segment was required. A rearrangement was called productive if the CDR3 had no stop codons and remained in frame with V and J, and every other rearrangement was called non-productive. CDR3 was defined according to IMGT convention as the region running from the second conserved V-encoded cysteine to the conserved J-encoded phenylalanine. The earlier analysis of about 530 of the donors excluded any sequence lacking an unambiguous match to a single V gene segment. In an earlier analysis of some 590 of the donors, a V segment was called functional when productive rearrangements were above 56.7%, and segregating when the standard deviation between donors exceeded 5%. A statistical classification framework was built to diagnose cytomegalovirus status from the catalog of TCR beta chain sequences. A later analysis assigned V and J genes by comparing TCR nucleotide sequences with IMGT/GENE-DB human TR gene sequences. Using the TCRdist pipeline, a later analysis assigned CDR3 sequences along with most-parsimonious VDJ recombination scenarios. A later analysis defined each TCR beta chain by its CDR3 amino acid sequence plus V-gene family, and excluded reads lacking a unique V-gene family. As a way to deal with suspected cross-contamination and a sequencing artifact, a later analysis dropped 500 to 700 nucleotide sequences that were highly shared and had low generation probability. For each public chain, a later analysis derived a clonal expansion index from normalized ranks of inferred template counts within each repertoire. In a later analysis, generation probabilities were computed with a VDJ recombination model fitted to out-of-frame rearrangements, and the resulting probabilities were checked against IGoR. A later analysis scored TCR-TCR, TCR-HLA and TCR-CMV co-occurrence with hypergeometric tests, applying a repertoire-size bias correction to TCR pairs. A later analysis estimated false discovery rates by permuting HLA or CMV assignments 20 times. A later analysis grouped co-occurring TCRs with DBSCAN, adding TCRdist sequence similarity when clustering within HLA-allele-positive subsets. Repertoires with fewer than 30,000 or more than 120,000 public chains, plus five repertoires with anomalous nucleotide sharing, were excluded from co-occurrence clustering. Not all clones reach the TCRdb copy of this immuneACCESS table, which keeps in-frame sequences only. Checked studies attribute under half of the gap to unresolved V genes and leave the rest unexplained. V and J calls and clone size come straight from that table; D and trimming were deduced from the DNA. This sample lists 100,000 to 150,000 clones; roughly 82% were detected once. The top ten hold approximately 1% of the sample.

The investigation overall reported the following: HLA typing was unavailable for some donors at each locus, so association tests used only the typed subset. Most TCR sequences were seen in very few donors, while some public TCRs were found in many individuals. In an earlier analysis of approximately 590 of the donors, most TCR beta V segments appeared in productive rearrangements about 90% or about 30% of the time, broadly matching IMGT annotations. In the study, about 150 TCR beta chains were listed as associated with cytomegalovirus. In a later genetic analysis, fewer N-insertions in productive TCRs were reported among donors in an Asian-associated ancestry cluster than the approximately 710-donor mean. In a later analysis, TCR association rates were found to vary across HLA loci, with the most associated TCRs seen for DRB1 alleles and the fewest for HLA-C alleles. Linkage disequilibrium might explain the correlated functional status among segregating V segments, but an unknown experimental factor could not be ruled out. A further reported finding was that TCR beta sequences accurately predicted the HLA-A and HLA-B alleles for most subjects in the first cohort. A later analysis found that HLA-associated TCR beta chains were more clonally expanded and had lower generation probabilities than equally common non-associated chains. The sequencing pipeline was judged likely to have produced a cluster of highly shared sequence variants as a technical artifact. A few of the identified cytomegalovirus-associated TCR beta chains were confirmed in vitro to be specific for cytomegalovirus antigens. Roughly uniform sequencing depth across donors was assumed in presence/absence analyses, although this assumption may not hold. In a later analysis, some 18,000 TCR beta sequences were associated with specific HLA alleles at a false discovery rate of 0.05. The earlier analysis of some 560 of the donors excluded 15 to 20 rarely observed V segments, including chromosome 9 orphons, because counts were too low. In a later analysis, most CMV-associated TCR beta chains were found to appear HLA-restricted, with HLA associations seemingly driven largely by CMV exposure. A later genetic analysis associated a missense DCLRE1C variant with V-gene and J-gene trimming of TCR beta chains, and an independent cohort replicated the association. CMV serostatus was the only immune exposure information available for the cohort. The cohort was sequenced for TCR beta chains only, and without alpha or paired-chain data the features that could be detected were limited. The classifier was reported to diagnose cytomegalovirus status with high specificity and sensitivity in both the original and validation cohorts. Strong co-occurrence of HLA alleles, especially DR and DQ, made assigning TCR associations to individual alleles difficult. A later analysis reported that several top co-occurrence clusters appeared linked to parvovirus B19, influenza, CMV and Epstein-Barr virus. It was suggested by the authors that the approach could potentially be generalized to other disease states and immunological phenotypes.

Comment on this clone: Its recognized antigen is unknown. Qualities for individual bases were not recorded, and no much larger clone is one base off.

The source of this sequence is a boy between 5 and 17 years old in good health and CMV-seronegative. Sequenced material: PBMCs.

The DNA sequence reads TGTGCCAGCAGTGAAGGGGGCAGTCAGCCCCAGCATTTT. The encoded protein is CASSEGGSQPQHF. The chain was built from TRBV6-1 and TRBJ1-5; the best D guess is TRBD1, with 5 bases matching. Between the V and J ends, shortened by 1 base and 6 bases respectively, the junction contains 7 bases. CDR1 is given as MNHNS and CDR2 as SASEGT, both from the germline V gene. The cysteine opens and the phenylalanine closes a CDR3 of 13 amino acids. Of the read, only the CDR3 DNA is kept; its 39 bases are in frame from base 1.